The 29 T cell receptor beta chains presented below share a single source sample, sequenced in a study of shared clonotypes between healthy human individuals. Assay: immunoSEQ multiplex PCR; the TCRdb copy retains only in-frame clones and omits some. The profile covers hundreds of thousands of clones, with 75% to 85% appearing a single time and 13% taken by the ten largest. The specimen was PBMCs. These receptors were collected from a woman aged 40 to 50 in good health. Some clones in this sample may be carry-over from other donors' samples.

The table lists this clone with a few counts. This chain uses TRBV10-3 with TRBJ1-4, with no clear D. Germline loops: CDR1 ENHRY, CDR2 SYGVKD. Trimming took off 2 bases at V and 8 bases at J, with 6 bases between the two ends. The CDR3 extends over 12 amino acids. CDR3 sequence: CAISEGEEKLFF. The CDR3 nucleotides are TGTGCCATCAGTGAGGGTGAGGAAAAACTGTTTTTT.

The chain links TRBV5-1 to TRBJ2-7, with a weak D call TRBD1 (6 bases). CDR3 length: 14 amino acids. Germline CDR1 and CDR2: SGHRS and YFSETQ. Trimming removed 3 bases from V and 1 base from J, with 11 bases in between. CDR3 protein: CASSSGAGSYEQYF. The CDR3 DNA reads as TGCGCCAGCAGCTCAGGGGCAGGGTCCTACGAGCAGTACTTC.

This clone is a singleton in its sample. The J gene is TRBJ2-1, the V gene TRBV28, with 8 bases matching TRBD2. Per the germline V gene, CDR1 is MDHEN and CDR2 is SYDVKM. This CDR3 has 15 residues. The V segment lost 2 bases and the J segment 4 bases; nucleotides outside the gene matches: 4. The CDR3 region is CASSLHAGGYNEQFF. The CDR3 nucleotides are TGTGCCAGCAGTTTACATGCGGGAGGTTACAATGAGCAGTTCTTC.

About this clone: Other DNA sequences in this specimen translate into the identical CDR3. CDR3 loop: CASSLVTDTQYF. CDR3 bases: TGTGCCAGCAGCTTAGTAACCGATACGCAGTATTTT. The chain has TRBV11-2 and TRBJ2-3; D remains ambiguous. CDR1 and CDR2 (germline): SGHAT, FQNNGV. Trimming took off 1 base at V and 6 bases at J, with 5 bases between the two ends. The CDR3 has 12 amino acids.

The chain uses TRBV29-1 and TRBJ2-1; the D is unclear. CDR3 size: 11 residues. Looked up from germline, CDR1 is SQVTM and CDR2 is ANQGSEA. The V end was cut by 5 bases, the J end by 9 bases, with 11 bases between. The CDR3 here is CSVRPYGEQFF. DNA of the CDR3: TGCAGCGTTAGGCCGTACGGTGAGCAGTTCTTC.

The chain has TRBV6-5 and TRBJ2-5; 9 bases line up with TRBD1. The end of the DNA is better explained by TRBJ2-7, so the J call may be wrong. The CDR3 length is 15 residues. CDR1 is MNHEY, CDR2 SVGAGI, per germline. CDR3 DNA: TGTGCCAGCAGCTCGGACAGGGGACTCTCCTACGAGCAGTACTTC. It specifies CASSSDRGLSYEQYF.

The chain couples TRBV2 to TRBJ1-3, with 7 nucleotides matching TRBD1. Germline-derived CDR1 and CDR2 are SNHLY and FYNNEI. The CDR3 has 16 amino acids. V lost 6 bases and J lost 0; bases outside the gene matches: 8. CDR3 protein: CASRNRTGYSGNTIYF. The CDR3 bases are TGTGCCAGCAGGAACCGGACAGGTTACTCTGGAAACACCATATATTTT.

The chain has TRBV5-6 and TRBJ1-2; D is unresolved. The CDR3 consists of 14 residues. Germline CDR1 SGHDT, CDR2 YYEEEE. V shed 0 bases and J shed 7 bases, with 13 bases lying between them. CDR3 nucleotides: TGTGCCAGCAGCTTGGCCTCCCCCGGACTTGGCTACACCTTC. Amino acid sequence: CASSLASPGLGYTF.

V and J are TRBV4-1 and TRBJ1-4, with a tentative D call TRBD1 (6 bases). The length of the CDR3 is 16 residues. V lost 4 bases, J lost 7 bases, and 19 bases lay in between. CDR1 is MGHRA and CDR2 is YSYEKL in the germline V gene. CDR3 amino acids: CASSLEGGGLGEKLFF. Written as DNA, the CDR3 is TGCGCCAGCAGCCTTGAGGGAGGGGGTCTGGGTGAAAAACTGTTTTTT.

The rearrangement uses TRBV2 and TRBJ2-7; TRBD1 aligns across 9 bases. The CDR3 sequence is 14 residues long. The germline CDR1 and CDR2 sequences are SNHLY and FYNNEI. V lost 9 bases and J lost 5; bases outside the gene matches: 11. The CDR3 is CASHRDREFHEQYF. The CDR3 DNA reads TGTGCCAGTCACCGGGACAGGGAGTTCCACGAGCAGTACTTC.

The chain couples TRBV19 to TRBJ2-5; D ambiguous. Germline-derived CDR1 and CDR2 are LNHDA and SQIVND (reference sequence). This CDR3 has 13 residues. Trimming stripped 5 bases from V and 2 bases from J, with 9 bases between. The CDR3 region is CASSSRIQETQYF. In nucleotides, the CDR3 is TGTGCCAGTAGTTCCCGCATACAAGAGACCCAGTACTTC.

The V and J genes are TRBV11-2 and TRBJ2-2; TRBD2 matches at 13 bases. V was clipped by 4 bases and J by 6 bases; unmatched bases: 5. Germline CDR1 reads SGHAT; CDR2 reads FQNNGV. CDR3 size: 16 residues. CDR3 nucleotides: TGTGCCAGCAGCTCCCCCACTAGCGGGAGGGCCGGGGAGCTGTTTTTT. Its translation: CASSSPTSGRAGELFF.

The chain couples TRBV18 to TRBJ2-7; 9 bases fit TRBD2. Germline CDR1 KGHSH, CDR2 LQKENI. V lost 6 bases to trimming and J lost 2 bases; unmatched junction nucleotides: 2. The CDR3 contains 13 residues. CDR3 in amino acids: CASSSGRTYEQYF. CDR3 in DNA: TGTGCCAGCTCTAGCGGGAGAACCTACGAGCAGTACTTC.

This clone was counted a few times. Other DNA sequences in this sample translate to the same CDR3. The CDR3: CASSLQGYEQYF. The DNA for the CDR3 is TGTGCCAGCAGCTTGCAGGGCTACGAGCAGTACTTC. The rearrangement joins TRBV7-9 to TRBJ2-7; D is perhaps TRBD1 (5 bases). Germline V gives CDR1 SEHNR, CDR2 FQNEAQ (reference sequence). Trimming removed 3 bases from V and 3 bases from J, with 6 bases in between. This CDR3 contains 12 residues. The whole variable domain, filled in from reference TRBV7-9 and TRBJ2-7, reads DTGVSQNPRHKITKRGQNVTFRCDPISEHNRLYWYRQTLGQGPEFLTYFQNEAQLEKSRLLSDRFSAERPKGSFSTLEIQRTEQGDSAMYLCASSLQGYEQYFGPGTRLTVT.

The rearrangement uses TRBV5-1 and TRBJ1-2, with 8 nucleotides matching TRBD1. Looked up from germline, CDR1 is SGHRS and CDR2 is YFSETQ. The trim removed 3 bases at V and 3 bases at J, leaving 7 bases unmatched. The CDR3 length is 15 residues. The CDR3 loop is CASSYAPGQDYGYTF. The CDR3 DNA sequence: TGCGCCAGCAGCTACGCCCCGGGACAGGACTATGGCTACACCTTC.

This chain links TRBV7-3 with TRBJ2-3, with 12 nucleotides matching TRBD1. CDR3 length: 15 residues. CDR1 is SGHTA, CDR2 FQGTGA, per germline. Germline trimming cut 5 bases from V and 8 bases from J; bases unmatched to any gene: 8. CDR3 in amino acids: CASSRGTGGEGTQYF. Here the CDR3 DNA reads TGTGCCAGCAGCCGAGGGACAGGGGGCGAAGGTACGCAGTATTTT.

V is TRBV18 and J is TRBJ1-2; perhaps TRBD1 as D (5 bases). V was clipped by 2 bases and J by 4 bases, with 20 bases between them. Germline V lookup: CDR1 KGHSH, CDR2 LQKENI. CDR3 length equals 17 residues. This chain's CDR3 is CASSPGGSLGIGYGYTF. DNA of the CDR3: TGTGCCAGCTCACCAGGGGGAAGTTTAGGTATCGGCTATGGCTACACCTTC.

The chain recombines TRBV28 with TRBJ1-4; TRBD1 might be the D (5 bases). In germline, CDR1 is MDHEN, CDR2 SYDVKM. The CDR3 consists of 14 residues. Trimming stripped 8 bases from V and 5 bases from J, with 15 bases between. The CDR3 nucleotides read TGTGCCAGCCACAAGGGGTACGGAAATGAAAAACTGTTTTTT. This sequence encodes CASHKGYGNEKLFF.

This clone was detected a few times. J is TRBJ2-1 and V is TRBV25-1, with a possible D match to TRBD2 (5 bases). V was shortened by 7 bases and J by 7 bases, with 14 bases between the two germline ends. Germline assignment: CDR1 MGHDK and CDR2 SYGVNS. This CDR3 contains 13 residues. CDR3 sequence (DNA): TGTGCCAGCATGTTTTTCGGCGGGAATGAGCAGTTCTTC. It encodes CASMFFGGNEQFF.

The chain combines TRBV7-3 with TRBJ2-3, with TRBD2 matching 12 bases. The CDR3 runs to 15 residues. Germline trimming cut 5 bases from V and 3 bases from J; bases unmatched to any gene: 3. CDR1 SGHTA and CDR2 FQGTGA come from the germline V gene. In DNA, the CDR3 is TGTGCCAGCAGCCAGACTAGCGGGAGAACAGATACGCAGTATTTT. It specifies CASSQTSGRTDTQYF.

This chain joins TRBV2 and TRBJ2-3, with 8 bases identical to TRBD1. Germline V gene data show CDR1 as SNHLY and CDR2 as FYNNEI. Trimming at V came to 8 bases and at J to 0 bases, leaving 7 bases not matched to a gene. The CDR3 runs 15 residues. CDR3 bases: TGTGCCAGCGTCCAGGGGGCCTCTAGCACAGATACGCAGTATTTT. Amino acid sequence: CASVQGASSTDTQYF. The full variable domain, with the rest looked up from reference TRBV2 and TRBJ2-3, is EPEVTQTPSHQVTQMGQEVILRCVPISNHLYFYWYRQILGQKVEFLVSFYNNEISEKSEIFDDQFSVERPDGSNFTLKIRSTKLEDSAMYFCASVQGASSTDTQYFGPGTRLTVL.

The chain joins TRBV21-1 to TRBJ1-2; TRBD1 is the table's D call, not checked against the DNA. TRBV21-1 is marked as a pseudogene. The CDR3 is 17 residues long. CDR3 in DNA: TGTGCCAGCAGCAAAGGCGGGGACAGAGTATATAACTATGGCTACACCTTC. This translates into CASSKGGDRVYNYGYTF.

This chain links TRBV19 with TRBJ2-7; D gene unclear. V dropped 5 bases and J dropped 2 bases, with 4 bases sitting between them. The V gene's germline CDR1 is LNHDA and CDR2 SQIVND (reference sequence). This CDR3 has 11 residues. CDR3 coding DNA: TGTGCCAGTAGTCCCCCCTACGAGCAGTACTTC. Translation: CASSPPYEQYF.

V usage is TRBV7-9 and J usage is TRBJ2-3, with TRBD2 matching 12 bases. The germline V gene encodes CDR1 SEHNR and CDR2 FQNEAQ (reference sequence). This CDR3 spans 15 amino acids. The V segment lost 4 bases and the J segment 6 bases; nucleotides outside the gene matches: 5. CDR3 sequence (DNA): TGTGCCAGCAGCTCTAGCGGGAGGGAGGTGGATACGCAGTATTTT. Amino acids: CASSSSGREVDTQYF.

To note about this clone: A much larger clone lies one base from this, so it may be a read error. Other nucleotide sequences from this sample produce the same CDR3. The chain links TRBV30 to TRBJ1-2; D may be TRBD1 (5 bases). CDR3 size: 13 residues. Germline V CDR1 and CDR2: GTSNPN, SVGIG (reference sequence). CDR3 region: CAWSVQRGGGYTF. CDR3 coding DNA: TGTGCTTGGAGTGTACAGAGGGGAGGTGGCTACACCTTC.

The chain has TRBV19 and TRBJ2-1; the D is unclear. The germline V and J ends were trimmed by 3 bases and 10 bases, with 19 bases remaining between them. CDR1 is LNHDA, CDR2 SQIVND, per germline (reference sequence). The CDR3 contains 15 residues. The CDR3 sequence: CASSITPPVIWEQFF. DNA for the CDR3: TGTGCCAGTAGTATTACACCCCCCGTGATATGGGAGCAGTTCTTC.

The genes are TRBV6-1 and TRBJ1-5; TRBD1 might be the D (5 bases). Deletions cut 10 bases from V and 4 bases from J, with 11 bases between. Germline lookup yields CDR1 MNHNS and CDR2 SASEGT. The CDR3 length is 12 residues. Written as DNA, the CDR3 is TGTGCCACCACAGGAGCTAATCAGCCCCAGCATTTT. Residues: CATTGANQPQHF.

CDR3 coding DNA: TGTGCCAGCAGTGAGGCAGGGTACAAAGAGACCCAGTACTTC. Its protein is CASSEAGYKETQYF. The chain links TRBV25-1 to TRBJ2-5; D possibly corresponds to TRBD1 (5 bases). With 3 bases removed from V and 3 bases from J, the gap between germline ends came to 11 bases. The CDR3 length is 14 residues. CDR1 MGHDK and CDR2 SYGVNS come from the germline V gene.

The CDR3 loop reads CASSQDLPADTQYF. The CDR3 DNA follows: TGCGCCAGCAGCCAAGATCTACCGGCAGATACGCAGTATTTT. This chain connects TRBV4-1 to TRBJ2-3; D gene ambiguous. The CDR3 covers 14 residues. The V end lost 0 bases, the J end lost 4 bases, and 8 bases lay between the germline ends. The germline CDR1 and CDR2 sequences are MGHRA and YSYEKL.